The text below deals with one T cell receptor beta chain. Its antigen target is currently unknown. Base qualities are not at hand, and no much larger clone is one base apart. The library was produced with the immunoSEQ multiplex PCR assay. The multiplex PCR relied on a mix of 60 forward primers for TCR Vbeta segments and 13 reverse primers for TCR Jbeta segments. Amplification of the CDR3 region of rearranged TCR beta genes was performed with a multiplex PCR assay on genomic DNA. The amplified TCR beta libraries were sequenced on the Illumina HiSeq System as 87-base-pair reads. In the paper's pipeline: A later analysis counted about 80 million unique TCR beta chains across the 550 to 750 repertoires, and some 11 million of these chains were shared by at least two donors. A nearest-neighbor algorithm error-corrected the raw reads and collapsed the reads into unique sequences, merging closely related sequences to remove PCR and sequencing errors. CDR3 sequences were aligned to IMGT reference sequences to assign V, D and J gene segments. For a sequence to be retained, a match of at least six nucleotides to both a V gene segment and a J gene segment was required. Rearrangements were called productive when the CDR3 lacked stop codons and stayed in frame with V and J; all others were non-productive. Following IMGT convention, CDR3 was defined as the stretch from the second conserved V-encoded cysteine to the conserved J-encoded phenylalanine. In an earlier analysis of roughly 580 of the donors, sequences lacking an unambiguous match to a single V gene segment were excluded. An earlier analysis of 587 of the donors called V segments functional above 56.7% productive rearrangements and segregating when the between-donor standard deviation exceeded 5%. A statistical classification framework was built to diagnose cytomegalovirus status from the catalog of TCR beta chain sequences. In a later analysis, V and J genes were assigned by comparing TCR nucleotide sequences against IMGT/GENE-DB human TR gene sequences. The TCRdist pipeline was used in a later analysis to assign CDR3 sequences and most-parsimonious VDJ recombination scenarios. In a later analysis, each TCR beta chain was defined by its CDR3 amino acid sequence together with its V-gene family, and reads lacking a unique V-gene family were excluded. A later analysis removed 450 to 600 highly shared, low-generation-probability nucleotide sequences to deal with suspected cross-contamination and a sequencing artifact. A later analysis calculated a clonal expansion index for each public chain from normalized within-repertoire ranks of inferred template counts. In a later analysis, generation probabilities were computed with a VDJ recombination model fitted to out-of-frame rearrangements, and the resulting probabilities were checked against IGoR. In a later analysis, TCR-TCR, TCR-HLA and TCR-CMV co-occurrence was scored with hypergeometric tests, and a repertoire-size bias correction was applied to TCR pairs. False discovery rates were estimated in a later analysis by permuting HLA or CMV assignments 20 times. A later analysis grouped co-occurring TCRs with DBSCAN, adding TCRdist sequence similarity when clustering within HLA-allele-positive subsets. Repertoires with fewer than 30,000 or more than 120,000 public chains were left out of co-occurrence clustering, as were five repertoires with anomalous nucleotide sharing. The table comes from immuneACCESS by way of TCRdb, which keeps in-frame sequences with V and J called. Part of the clones is missing from these tables; in studies checked, under half for an unresolved V gene and the rest for unknown reasons. Clonal size and the V and J genes are those of that table, whereas D and trimming came from the DNA. For this sample there are around 170,000 clones; more than 75% appear just once. The top ten hold 2% to 2.5% of the sample.

The data were taken from a study of cytomegalovirus exposure and HLA in healthy donors (dated 2017 in TCRdb). About the study as a whole: According to an earlier analysis of several hundred of the donors, about 190 million T cells yielded roughly 110 million unique TCR beta sequences and approximately 300 Gb of sequence data. Roughly 320 gigabases of sequencing data and tens of millions of unique TCR sequences made up an early release that covered 500 to 700 HLA-typed donors. Among the roughly 400 genotyped donors, around 79% belonged to the genetic ancestry cluster associated with self-reported Caucasian donors. The study aimed to test whether cataloging public T cell receptors could reveal signatures of past pathogen exposure. Using immunosequencing, the study profiled T cell repertoires from about 620 subjects and related those repertoires to cytomegalovirus serostatus. Along with the approximately 650-subject first cohort, a separate validation cohort of over a hundred different subjects was used. High-throughput TCR immunosequencing, statistical association of individual TCRs with disease status, and machine learning were combined to predict cytomegalovirus infection status. A later analysis re-examined previously published TCR beta repertoires from over 500 donors and added high-resolution HLA genotyping to investigate patterns of TCR occurrence. The later analysis used no new phenotypic data to find candidate immune exposures, relying instead on TCR beta sequences and their occurrence across donors. An earlier analysis of 587 of the donors applied high-throughput TCR beta sequencing to assess whether each TCR beta V gene segment acted as functional or pseudogenic. Donor age, sex, ethnicity and CMV serostatus were compiled together with the repertoire data. Genome-wide SNP genotypes for about 65% of the roughly 670 donors were used in a later genetic analysis, which treated that subset as a discovery cohort. Every discovery cohort repertoire had been produced on one sequencing platform. HLA typing covered class I and class II loci at four-digit resolution. The number of donors typed differed by locus, with roughly 629-640 for A, B, C, DRB1 and DQB1, about 500 for DQA1, 606 for DPA1, and about 450 for DPB1. Roughly 5 DR-DQ haplotypes were handled as single units for association and clustering, since linkage in the cohort was strong. Across 398 genotyped donors of the cohort, an average of about 240,000 unique TCR beta nucleotide sequences per donor were sequenced, and 15% to 20% of those sequences were non-productive. General study outcomes and caveats: The authors suggested that the approach could potentially be generalized to other disease states and immunological phenotypes. In a later genetic analysis, a missense DCLRE1C variant was associated with V-gene and J-gene trimming of TCR beta chains, and the association was replicated in an independent cohort. In an earlier analysis of some 550 of the donors, most TCR beta V segments were observed in productive rearrangements about 87% or about 30% of the time, broadly matching IMGT annotations. A few of the identified cytomegalovirus-associated TCR beta chains were confirmed in vitro to be specific for cytomegalovirus antigens. In a later analysis, the rate of TCR association differed among HLA loci, with DRB1 alleles having the most associated TCRs and HLA-C alleles having the fewest. In a later analysis, most CMV-associated TCR beta chains were found to appear HLA-restricted, with HLA associations seemingly driven largely by CMV exposure. Only TCR beta chains were sequenced in this cohort, and the absence of alpha or paired-chain data limited detectable features. A later genetic analysis reported fewer N-insertions in productive TCRs among donors in an Asian-associated ancestry cluster than the roughly 640-donor mean. The only immune exposure information available for the cohort was CMV serostatus. When HLA alleles, especially DR and DQ, strongly co-occurred, TCR associations were difficult to assign to individual alleles. Across donors, most TCR sequences were observed very rarely, whereas some public TCRs were present in many individuals. A total of some 180 TCR beta chains were listed by the study as associated with cytomegalovirus. In both the original and validation cohorts, the classifier was reported to diagnose cytomegalovirus status with high specificity and sensitivity. About 17 rarely observed V segments, including chromosome 9 orphons, were excluded from the earlier analysis of 550 to 700 of the donors because counts were too low. The presence/absence analyses assumed that sequencing depth was roughly uniform across donors, and that assumption may not be true. In a later analysis, HLA-associated TCR beta chains were found to be more clonally expanded and to have lower generation probabilities than equally common non-associated chains. Because the 87-base-pair reads could not distinguish some IMGT-functional V segments, including TRBV6-2 and TRBV6-3, those segments were excluded. A further reported finding was that TCR beta sequences accurately predicted the HLA-A and HLA-B alleles for most subjects in the first cohort. Linkage disequilibrium might explain the correlated functional status among segregating V segments, but an unknown experimental factor could not be excluded. Because HLA typing was missing for some donors at each locus, association tests included only the typed subset. A cluster of highly shared sequence variants was judged likely to represent a technical artifact of the sequencing pipeline. A later analysis reported that several top co-occurrence clusters appeared linked to parvovirus B19, influenza, CMV and Epstein-Barr virus. Specific HLA alleles were associated with 15,000 to 20,000 TCR beta sequences at a false discovery rate of 0.05 in a later analysis.

In total, roughly 710 healthy bone marrow donors made up the cohort. At the time of sampling, all cohort members were nominally healthy, though unrecorded immune exposures were likely present. The donor was CMV seropositive and belonged to the group of some 290 seropositive cohort members. A peripheral blood sample was collected from each donor, and TCR beta sequencing was performed on peripheral blood mononuclear cells. The Qiagen DNeasy Blood Extraction Kit was used to extract genomic DNA from the blood cell samples. At the junction V is shortened by 0 bases and J by 0 bases, with 5 bases in between. From a lookup of the germline V gene, CDR1 and CDR2 are SGHNT and YENEEA. The CDR3 holds 14 amino acids from the cysteine to the phenylalanine. This entry keeps only the CDR3 DNA: 42 bases, framed from base 1.

The chain employs TRBV11-3 and TRBJ1-1; the D gene cannot be resolved reliably. Source material: PBMCs. The receptor's source is a woman in her 30s in good health and CMV-seropositive. The nucleotide sequence is TGTGCCAGCAGCTTAGACGGGATGAACACTGAAGCTTTCTTT. Protein translation: CASSLDGMNTEAFF.